What follows describes a single T cell receptor beta chain. This record comes from a study of T cell responses to AZD1222 COVID-19 vaccine. The CDR3 consists of 15 residues. Germline lookup yields CDR1 MGHRA and CDR2 YSYEKL. V lost 4 bases and J lost 4, with 15 bases in between. The table came from immunoSEQ multiplex PCR; TCRdb's copy has only in-frame clones and leaves some out. The profile shows roughly 160,000 clones, approximately 88% of them singletons. This material consisted of peripheral blood, taken 28 days after the second AZD1222 dose. The rearrangement links TRBV4-1 to TRBJ2-3; D is possibly TRBD2 (6 bases). The clonotype comes from an adult who received the AZD1222 COVID-19 vaccine. In nucleotides, the CDR3 is TGCGCCAGCAGCCTAGTGGGACTCCTTCCAGATACGCAGTATTTT. Residues: CASSLVGLLPDTQYF.